These 10 T cell receptor beta chains were sequenced from one sample in a study of blood T cell repertoires in COVID-19. Generated by immunoSEQ multiplex PCR, the TCRdb table keeps only in-frame clones and is missing some. The repertoire includes roughly 330,000 clones, 86% of them detected once, and around 1.5% sits in the top ten. The sequenced sample consisted of peripheral blood. These receptors were taken from a woman in her fifties or sixties with acute or convalescent COVID-19.

The chain has TRBV6-2 or TRBV6-3 and TRBJ2-1, with 8 positions matching TRBD2. Trimming cost V 5 bases and J 3 bases; bases outside gene matches: 15. The germline CDR1 and CDR2 sequences are MNHEY and SVGEGT. This CDR3 has 18 residues. CDR3: CASSTTSLPTSGYNEQFF. In DNA form, the CDR3 reads TGTGCCAGCAGTACGACCTCACTTCCAACTAGCGGCTACAATGAGCAGTTCTTC.

In this sample, this clone turned up once. The chain couples TRBV6-6 to TRBJ1-1; D is unresolved. CDR1 is MNHNY and CDR2 is SVGAGI in the germline V gene (reference sequence). V lost 5 bases to trimming and J lost 4 bases, with 14 bases between them. CDR3 length equals 14 residues. DNA for the CDR3: TGTGCCAGCAGTACCCTGGGCCCCAGCACTGAAGCTTTCTTT. As protein: CASSTLGPSTEAFF.

This chain connects TRBV2 to TRBJ2-3; 9 nucleotides line up with TRBD1. V lost 0 bases, J lost 2 bases, and 9 bases stayed unmatched. This CDR3 has 18 residues. Germline assignment: CDR1 SNHLY and CDR2 FYNNEI. The CDR3: CASSEARHGTGLTDTQYF. CDR3 coding DNA: TGTGCCAGCAGTGAAGCGCGCCACGGGACAGGGCTCACAGATACGCAGTATTTT.

The table lists this clone with a few counts. The V gene is TRBV2, the J gene TRBJ2-7; 7 bases agree with TRBD2. The trim removed 7 bases at V and 6 bases at J, leaving 9 bases unmatched. The CDR3 extends over 13 amino acids. Germline V CDR1 and CDR2: SNHLY, FYNNEI. DNA of the CDR3: TGTGCCAGCACCGTGGGTGGGAGGGGCGAGCAGTACTTC. Translated, it gives CASTVGGRGEQYF.

The chain links TRBV30 to TRBJ1-4; D remains unclear. The V end lost 1 base, the J end lost 8 bases, and 8 bases lay between the germline ends. The CDR3 covers 12 residues. Germline-derived CDR1 and CDR2 are GTSNPN and SVGIG (reference sequence). This chain's CDR3 is CAWSGVAEKLFF. CDR3 coding DNA: TGTGCCTGGAGTGGGGTAGCAGAAAAACTGTTTTTT.

This clone was seen a handful of times. V and J are TRBV9 and TRBJ1-1; a weak D match, TRBD1 (6 bases). CDR1 and CDR2 from the germline V gene are SGDLS and YYNGEE. V shed 3 bases and J shed 3 bases, with 18 bases lying between them. The CDR3 is 16 residues long. CDR3 region: CASSARPRGGDTEAFF. In nucleotides, the CDR3 is TGTGCCAGCAGCGCAAGACCCAGGGGAGGGGACACTGAAGCTTTCTTT.

The chain uses TRBV29-1 and TRBJ1-2; 7 nucleotides match TRBD1. V lost 7 bases to trimming and J lost 0 bases; unmatched junction nucleotides: 17. Germline CDR1 and CDR2: SQVTM and ANQGSEA. The CDR3 sequence is 17 residues long. CDR3 loop: CSAPPEGAPLANYGYTF. Here the CDR3 DNA reads TGCAGCGCCCCTCCGGAGGGGGCTCCTCTAGCTAACTATGGCTACACCTTC.

The CDR3 is CASSYRDYSYEQYF. The CDR3 bases are TGTGCCAGCAGTTACCGGGACTACTCCTACGAGCAGTACTTC. The chain links TRBV6-5 to TRBJ2-7, with 7 bases matching TRBD2. Germline values: CDR1 MNHEY, CDR2 SVGAGI. V gave up 2 bases and J gave up 0 bases; unmatched junction bases: 1. The CDR3 sequence is 14 residues long.

J is TRBJ1-2 and V is TRBV7-3; perhaps TRBD1 as D (6 bases). The CDR3 totals 14 residues. Deletions cut 5 bases from V and 4 bases from J, with 14 bases between. Germline assignment: CDR1 SGHTA and CDR2 FQGTGA. The CDR3 sequence: CASSPNTGSYGYTF. CDR3 coding DNA: TGTGCCAGCAGCCCAAATACAGGGAGCTATGGCTACACCTTC.

The chain combines TRBV28 with TRBJ1-2, with 10 bases identical to TRBD1. The CDR3 is 14 amino acids. Germline V gives CDR1 MDHEN, CDR2 SYDVKM. Germline trimming cut 2 bases from V and 8 bases from J; bases unmatched to any gene: 5. CDR3 residues: CASSLGDRGHGYTF. Written as DNA, the CDR3 is TGTGCCAGCAGTTTAGGGGACAGGGGTCACGGCTACACCTTC.